The 8 T cell receptor beta chains below were found in one sample sequenced in a study of T cells in Graves' hyperthyroidism and ophthalmopathy. RNA transcripts yielded amplified TCR beta CDR3 regions. Researchers ran a first-round RT-PCR on the TCR CDR3 using the HTBI primer set. TCRdb redid the calling of the multiplex PCR reads with MiXCR, one entry per CDR3 protein. This table holds about 560,000 distinct CDR3 sequences, approximately 15% found once. The specimen sequenced was blood. The receptors derive from a woman younger than 30 with Graves' hyperthyroidism.

This clonotype was detected only a few times. The chain employs TRBV3-1 and TRBJ1-1; a weak D match, TRBD1 (5 bases). The CDR3 extends over 12 amino acids. V lost 2 bases and J 10 bases, leaving 11 bases between the germline ends. Germline lookup yields CDR1 LGHDT and CDR2 YNNKEL (reference sequence). The CDR3, as DNA: TGTGCCAGCAGCCAACCTACAGGCGGAGCTTTCTTT. It encodes CASSQPTGGAFF.

The chain uses TRBV19 and TRBJ2-7; TRBD1 is a possible D gene (6 bases). Germline CDR1 and CDR2: LNHDA and SQIVND (reference sequence). The CDR3 has 14 amino acids. Trimming stripped 3 bases from V and 1 base from J, with 10 bases between. The CDR3 is CASSIETGSYEQYF. The CDR3 DNA follows: TGTGCCAGTAGTATCGAGACAGGTTCCTACGAGCAGTACTTC.

This clonotype showed up just a few times. The rearrangement links TRBV10-3 to TRBJ1-1; no definite D call. CDR3 length: 13 amino acids. V lost 11 bases to trimming and J lost 0 bases, with 13 bases between them. The germline CDR1 and CDR2 sequences are ENHRY and SYGVKD. The CDR3 DNA follows: TGTGCCTCGGCTAAGGAGGTGAACACTGAAGCTTTCTTT. Amino acid sequence: CASAKEVNTEAFF.

The gene calls are TRBV20-1 and TRBJ2-7; 7 bases match TRBD1. CDR3 length: 14 amino acids. CDR1 DFQATT and CDR2 SNEGSKA come from the germline V gene (reference sequence). V gave up 6 bases and J gave up 0 bases; unmatched junction bases: 8. CDR3: CSAKDRDSSYEQYF. DNA for the CDR3: TGCAGTGCCAAGGACCGGGACAGCTCCTACGAGCAGTACTTC.

There are a few counts of this clonotype. The chain couples TRBV7-9 to TRBJ2-1; TRBD2 might be the D (7 bases). The CDR3 contains 14 residues. Looked up from germline, CDR1 is SEHNR and CDR2 is FQNEAQ (reference sequence). Trimming removed 7 bases from V and 11 bases from J, with 21 bases in between. The CDR3: CASNLGGASGKQFF. The CDR3 DNA sequence: TGTGCCAGCAATCTAGGGGGGGCTAGCGGAAAGCAGTTCTTC.

This clonotype was seen repeatedly, ten times or more. V gene TRBV20-1 combines with J gene TRBJ1-4; D is possibly TRBD1 (5 bases). The V and J ends lost 0 bases and 8 bases respectively, with 10 bases between them. The CDR3 loop spans 13 amino acids. CDR1 is DFQATT, CDR2 SNEGSKA, per germline (reference sequence). CDR3 residues: CSARDGGREKLFF. The CDR3 DNA follows: TGCAGTGCTAGAGATGGGGGACGGGAAAAACTGTTTTTT.

This clonotype has at least ten counts. This chain uses TRBV6-2 or TRBV6-3 with TRBJ1-1; D perhaps matches TRBD1 (6 bases). Trimming took off 6 bases at V and 2 bases at J, with 16 bases between the two ends. This CDR3 contains 15 residues. Germline lookup yields CDR1 MNHEY and CDR2 SVGEGT. CDR3 sequence reads: CASRTPGAGNTEAFF. CDR3 nucleotides: TGTGCCAGCAGGACTCCAGGGGCCGGAAACACTGAAGCTTTCTTT.

V gene TRBV3-1 combines with J gene TRBJ2-2; TRBD2 matches 7 bases. The CDR3 loop spans 17 amino acids. With V trimmed by 0 bases and J by 2 bases, 6 bases remained unmatched. The V gene's germline CDR1 is LGHDT and CDR2 YNNKEL (reference sequence). The CDR3 nucleotides are TGTGCCAGCAGCCAAGACCGCGGGAGACCCAACACCGGGGAGCTGTTTTTT. Protein sequence: CASSQDRGRPNTGELFF.